The T cell receptor beta chain described here comes from a study of lymphopenia after photon versus proton radiotherapy. Assay used: immunoSEQ multiplex PCR; TCRdb lists only in-frame clones, some missing. The table has 10,000 to 15,000 clones, around 90% seen once. V was cut by 2 bases and J by 1 base, with 9 bases left in between. CDR3 length: 14 residues. The germline V gene encodes CDR1 SGHDT and CDR2 YYEEEE. The sequence was collected from a man aged 60 to 69 with pancreatic cancer. The sample here was peripheral blood, taken from a patient treated with proton-based radiotherapy. This rearrangement joins TRBV5-6 to TRBJ1-1; D is unresolved. The CDR3 nucleotides are TGTGCCAGCAGCTTCTCCGCTTCGAACACTGAAGCTTTCTTT. It codes for CASSFSASNTEAFF.